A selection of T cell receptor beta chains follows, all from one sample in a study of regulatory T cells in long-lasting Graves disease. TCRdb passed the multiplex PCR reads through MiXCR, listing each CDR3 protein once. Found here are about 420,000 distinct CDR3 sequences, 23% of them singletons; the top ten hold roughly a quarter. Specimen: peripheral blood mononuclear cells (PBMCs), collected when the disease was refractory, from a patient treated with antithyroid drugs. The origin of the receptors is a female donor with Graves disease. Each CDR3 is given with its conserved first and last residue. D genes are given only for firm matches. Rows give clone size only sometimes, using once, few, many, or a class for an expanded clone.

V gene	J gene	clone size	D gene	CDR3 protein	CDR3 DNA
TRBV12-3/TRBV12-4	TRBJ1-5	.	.	CASSLFGPQAGQPQHF	TGTGCCAGCAGTTTGTTCGGCCCCCAAGCAGGTCAGCCCCAGCATTTT
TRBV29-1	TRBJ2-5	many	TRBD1	CSAGTAQETQYF	TGCAGCGCTGGGACAGCTCAAGAGACCCAGTACTTC
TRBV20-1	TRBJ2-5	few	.	CSAGGVGQETQYF	TGCAGTGCTGGAGGGGTAGGGCAAGAGACCCAGTACTTC
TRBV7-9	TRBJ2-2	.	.	CASSSISGELFF	TGTGCCAGCAGTTCCATCAGTGGGGAGCTGTTTTTT
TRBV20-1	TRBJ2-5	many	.	CSARDTGRRGGETQYF	TGCAGTGCTAGAGATACGGGACGTAGGGGGGGAGAGACCCAGTACTTC
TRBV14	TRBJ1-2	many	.	CASSQDFSYGYTF	TGTGCCAGCAGCCAAGATTTTAGCTATGGCTACACCTTC
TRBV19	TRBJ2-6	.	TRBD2	CASKRGLAGSSSGANVLTF	TGTGCCAGTAAGAGGGGCCTAGCGGGATCCTCCTCTGGGGCCAACGTCCTGACTTTC
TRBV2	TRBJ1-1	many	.	CASSTAGNTEAFF	TGTGCCAGCAGTACTGCAGGGAACACTGAAGCTTTCTTT
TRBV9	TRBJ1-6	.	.	CASSPARMNSPLHF	TGTGCCAGCAGCCCGGCGAGGATGAATTCACCCCTCCACTTT
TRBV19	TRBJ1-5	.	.	CASSPWGQPQHF	TGTGCCAGTAGCCCTTGGGGTCAGCCCCAGCATTTT
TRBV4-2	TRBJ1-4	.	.	CASSQDGGGRNEKLFF	TGTGCCAGCAGCCAGGACGGGGGCGGTCGGAATGAAAAACTGTTTTTT
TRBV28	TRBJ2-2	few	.	CASRSKLDREGDGELFF	TGTGCCAGCAGGAGTAAACTTGACAGGGAGGGGGACGGGGAGCTGTTTTTT
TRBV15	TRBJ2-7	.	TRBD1	CATSRRTGLDEQYF	TGTGCCACCAGCAGAAGGACAGGGCTCGACGAGCAGTACTTC
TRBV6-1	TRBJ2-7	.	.	CASSHELRYEQYF	TGTGCCAGCAGCCACGAGCTACGATACGAGCAGTACTTC
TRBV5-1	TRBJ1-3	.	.	CASSDADSGNTIYF	TGCGCCAGCAGCGACGCCGACTCTGGAAACACCATATATTTT
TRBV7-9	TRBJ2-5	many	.	CASSWTQETQYF	TGTGCCAGCAGCTGGACCCAAGAGACCCAGTACTTC
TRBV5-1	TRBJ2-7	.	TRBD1	CASSLSPGGFDEQYF	TGCGCCAGCAGCTTGTCTCCAGGGGGATTCGACGAGCAGTACTTC
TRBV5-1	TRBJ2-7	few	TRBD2	CASSLANREVTYEQYF	TGCGCCAGCAGCTTGGCCAACCGGGAGGTAACCTACGAGCAGTACTTC
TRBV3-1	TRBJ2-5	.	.	CASSQGSRAQRETQYF	TGTGCCAGCAGCCAAGGTTCGCGGGCCCAGCGGGAGACCCAGTACTTC
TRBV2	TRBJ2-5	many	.	CASSESAETQYF	TGTGCCAGCAGTGAAAGCGCTGAGACCCAGTACTTC
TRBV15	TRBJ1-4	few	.	CATSRDPSRHPTNEKLFF	TGTGCCACCAGCAGAGACCCCTCGCGACACCCAACTAATGAAAAACTGTTTTTT
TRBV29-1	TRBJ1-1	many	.	CSVVGQSMNTEAFF	TGCAGCGTTGTAGGACAGTCTATGAACACTGAAGCTTTCTTT
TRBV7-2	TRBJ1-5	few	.	CASSLVGGFDQPQHF	TGTGCCAGCAGCTTAGTTGGAGGGTTTGATCAGCCCCAGCATTTT